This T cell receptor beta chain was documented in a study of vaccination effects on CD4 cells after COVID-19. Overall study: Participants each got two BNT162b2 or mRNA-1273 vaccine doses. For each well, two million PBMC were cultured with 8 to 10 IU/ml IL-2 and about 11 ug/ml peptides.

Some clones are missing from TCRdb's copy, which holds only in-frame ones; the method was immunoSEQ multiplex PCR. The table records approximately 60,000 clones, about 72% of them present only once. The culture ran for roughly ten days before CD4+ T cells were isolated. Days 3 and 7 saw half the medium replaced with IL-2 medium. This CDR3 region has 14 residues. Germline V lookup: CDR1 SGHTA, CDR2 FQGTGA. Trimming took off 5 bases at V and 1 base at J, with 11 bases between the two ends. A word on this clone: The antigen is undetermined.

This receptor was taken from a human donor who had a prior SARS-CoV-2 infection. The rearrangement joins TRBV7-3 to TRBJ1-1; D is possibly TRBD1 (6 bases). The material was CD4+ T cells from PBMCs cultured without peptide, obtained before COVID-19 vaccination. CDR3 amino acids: CASSDQGPNTEAFF. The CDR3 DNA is TGTGCCAGCAGCGACCAGGGGCCGAACACTGAAGCTTTCTTT.